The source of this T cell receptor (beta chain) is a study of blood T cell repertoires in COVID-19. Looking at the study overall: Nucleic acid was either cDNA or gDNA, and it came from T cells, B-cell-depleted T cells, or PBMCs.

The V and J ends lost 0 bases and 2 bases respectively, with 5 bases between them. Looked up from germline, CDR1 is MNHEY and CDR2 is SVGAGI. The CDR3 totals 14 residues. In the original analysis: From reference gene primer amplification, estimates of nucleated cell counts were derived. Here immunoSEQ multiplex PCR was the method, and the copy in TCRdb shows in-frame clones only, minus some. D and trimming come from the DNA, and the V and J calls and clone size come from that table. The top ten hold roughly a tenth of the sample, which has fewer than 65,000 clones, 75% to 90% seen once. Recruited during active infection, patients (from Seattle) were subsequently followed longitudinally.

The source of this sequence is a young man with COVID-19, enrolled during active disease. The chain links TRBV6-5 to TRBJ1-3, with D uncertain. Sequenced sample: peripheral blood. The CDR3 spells CASSYSTTGNTIYF. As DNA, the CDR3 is TGTGCCAGCAGTTACTCGACAACTGGAAACACCATATATTTT.